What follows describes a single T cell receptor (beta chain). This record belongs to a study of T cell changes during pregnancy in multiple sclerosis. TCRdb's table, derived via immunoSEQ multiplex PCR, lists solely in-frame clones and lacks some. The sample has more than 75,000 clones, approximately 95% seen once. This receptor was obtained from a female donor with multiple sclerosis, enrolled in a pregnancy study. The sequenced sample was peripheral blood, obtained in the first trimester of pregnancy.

The CDR3 DNA reads as TGTGCCAGCTCACCAGAACGCCTGAGCTCCTACAATGAGCAGTTCTTC. It codes for CASSPERLSSYNEQFF. This rearrangement joins TRBV18 to TRBJ2-1; no clear D gene. Germline V gene lookup returns CDR1 KGHSH and CDR2 LQKENI. The CDR3 has 16 amino acids. Trimming cost V 2 bases and J 0 bases, with 11 bases left between them.